The clone carrying this TCR beta chain was counted at least ten times. No antigen is known for it. This record belongs to a study of read filtering for tumor transcriptome and immune sequencing. The V gene lost 0 bases and the J gene lost 4 bases, with 7 bases spanning the gap. This CDR3 spans 14 amino acids. The germline V gene has CDR1 SGHTA and CDR2 FQGNSA. Study-wide findings and caveats: In IR-seq, single-read clonotypes were roughly 82% of clonotypes but approximately 3.5% of reads.

This library used about 360 ng RNA and molecular barcoded adaptors spanning alpha/delta and beta/gamma chains. TCRdb fed the reads into MiXCR, producing one record per CDR3 protein. The sample lists some 46,000 distinct CDR3 sequences; more than 10% were seen once. The TCR was taken from a donor over 35 with multiple myeloma. Sequencing was carried out using a population of CD138-negative cells sorted from bone marrow. This sequence joins TRBV7-2 and TRBJ1-5; D ambiguous. CDR3 in amino acids: CASSLAFSNQPQHF. As DNA, the CDR3 is TGTGCCAGCAGCTTAGCTTTCTCTAATCAGCCCCAGCATTTT.